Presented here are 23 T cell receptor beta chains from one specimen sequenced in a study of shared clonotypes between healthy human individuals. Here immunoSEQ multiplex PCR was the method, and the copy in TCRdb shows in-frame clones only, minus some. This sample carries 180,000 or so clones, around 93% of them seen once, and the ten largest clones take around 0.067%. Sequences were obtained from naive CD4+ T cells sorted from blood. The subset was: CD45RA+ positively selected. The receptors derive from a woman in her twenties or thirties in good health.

The CDR3 is CASSLWTRNTQYF. As DNA, the CDR3 is TGTGCCAGCAGCTTATGGACGCGGAATACGCAGTATTTT. The V and J genes are TRBV11-2 and TRBJ2-3; D unresolved. The germline V and J ends were trimmed by 2 bases and 7 bases, with 10 bases remaining between them. The CDR3 runs to 13 residues. Germline CDR1 and CDR2: SGHAT and FQNNGV.

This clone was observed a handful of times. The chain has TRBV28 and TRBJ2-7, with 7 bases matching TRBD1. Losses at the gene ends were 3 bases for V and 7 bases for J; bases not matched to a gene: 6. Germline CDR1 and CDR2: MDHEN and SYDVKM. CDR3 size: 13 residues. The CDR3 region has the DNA TGTGCCAGCAGTTTTGGACAGGCTCGAGAGCAGTACTTC. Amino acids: CASSFGQAREQYF.

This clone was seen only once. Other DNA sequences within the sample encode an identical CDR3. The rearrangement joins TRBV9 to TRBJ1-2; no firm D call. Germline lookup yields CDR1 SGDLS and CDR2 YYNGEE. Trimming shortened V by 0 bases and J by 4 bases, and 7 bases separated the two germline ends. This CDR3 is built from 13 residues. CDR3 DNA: TGTGCCAGCAGCGTAGTGGCAGGCTATGGCTACACCTTC. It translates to CASSVVAGYGYTF.

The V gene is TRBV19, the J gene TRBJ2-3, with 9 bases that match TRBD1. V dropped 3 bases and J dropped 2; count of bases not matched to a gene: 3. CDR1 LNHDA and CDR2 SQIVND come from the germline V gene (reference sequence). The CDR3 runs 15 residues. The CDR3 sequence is CASSMGQGITDTQYF. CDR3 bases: TGTGCCAGTAGTATGGGACAGGGAATCACAGATACGCAGTATTTT.

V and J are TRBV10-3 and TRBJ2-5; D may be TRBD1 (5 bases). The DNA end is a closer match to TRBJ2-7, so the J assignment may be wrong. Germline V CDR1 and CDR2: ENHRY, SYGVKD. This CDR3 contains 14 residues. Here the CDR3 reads CASRQGPLTIEQYF. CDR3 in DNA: TGTGCCAGTAGGCAGGGTCCACTCACCATCGAGCAGTACTTC.

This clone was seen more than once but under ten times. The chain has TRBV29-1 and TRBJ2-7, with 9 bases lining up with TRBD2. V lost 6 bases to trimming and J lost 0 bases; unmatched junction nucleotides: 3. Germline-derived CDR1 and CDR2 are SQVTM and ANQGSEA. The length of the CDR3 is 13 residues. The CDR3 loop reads CSVTSGNSYEQYF. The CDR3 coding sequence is TGCAGCGTGACTAGCGGCAACTCCTACGAGCAGTACTTC.

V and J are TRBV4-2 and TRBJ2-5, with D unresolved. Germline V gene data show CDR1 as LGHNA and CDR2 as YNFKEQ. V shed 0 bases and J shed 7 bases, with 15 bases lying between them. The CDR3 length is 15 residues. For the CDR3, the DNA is TGTGCCAGCAGCCAAGACCCCGATGACGCACGGACCCAGTACTTC. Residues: CASSQDPDDARTQYF.

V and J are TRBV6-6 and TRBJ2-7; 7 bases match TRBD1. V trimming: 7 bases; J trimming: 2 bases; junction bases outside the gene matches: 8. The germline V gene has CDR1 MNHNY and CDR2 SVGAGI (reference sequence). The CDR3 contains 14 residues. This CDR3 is CASNLLTGTYEQYF. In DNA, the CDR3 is TGTGCCAGCAACCTCTTGACAGGGACCTACGAGCAGTACTTC.

CDR3 sequence reads: CASSLSPVREFGETQYF. The CDR3, as DNA: TGTGCCAGCAGTTTATCCCCAGTCAGGGAATTCGGGGAGACCCAGTACTTC. This chain uses TRBV28 with TRBJ2-5; weak D call: TRBD1 (5 bases). The CDR3 is 17 amino acids. Per the germline V gene, CDR1 is MDHEN and CDR2 is SYDVKM. V was pared by 1 base and J by 5 bases, with 20 bases between.

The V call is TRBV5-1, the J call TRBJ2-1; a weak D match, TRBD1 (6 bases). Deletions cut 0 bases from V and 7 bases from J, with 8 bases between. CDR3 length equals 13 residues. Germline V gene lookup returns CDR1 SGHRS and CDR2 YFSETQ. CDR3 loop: CASSLGQENEQFF. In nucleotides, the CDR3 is TGCGCCAGCAGCTTGGGACAGGAGAATGAGCAGTTCTTC.

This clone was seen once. The CDR3: CASSLSRGYGYTF. CDR3 nucleotides: TGTGCCAGCAGTTTATCGCGAGGCTATGGCTACACCTTC. The chain has TRBV27 and TRBJ1-2; no clear D. Looked up from germline, CDR1 is MNHEY and CDR2 is SMNVEV (reference sequence). Trimming stripped 0 bases from V and 4 bases from J, with 6 bases between. The CDR3 totals 13 residues.

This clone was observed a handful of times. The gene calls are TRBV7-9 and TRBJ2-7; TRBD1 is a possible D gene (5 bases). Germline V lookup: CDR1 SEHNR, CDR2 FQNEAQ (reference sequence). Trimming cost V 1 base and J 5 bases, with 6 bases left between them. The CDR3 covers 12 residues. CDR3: CASSLGRDEQYF. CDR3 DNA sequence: TGTGCCAGCAGCTTAGGCAGGGACGAGCAGTACTTC.

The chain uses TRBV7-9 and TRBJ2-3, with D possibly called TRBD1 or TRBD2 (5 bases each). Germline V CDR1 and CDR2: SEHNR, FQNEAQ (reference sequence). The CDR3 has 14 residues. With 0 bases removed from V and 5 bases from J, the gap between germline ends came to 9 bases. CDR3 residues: CASSLAGGGDTQYF. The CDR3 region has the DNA TGTGCCAGCAGCTTAGCGGGTGGGGGAGATACGCAGTATTTT.

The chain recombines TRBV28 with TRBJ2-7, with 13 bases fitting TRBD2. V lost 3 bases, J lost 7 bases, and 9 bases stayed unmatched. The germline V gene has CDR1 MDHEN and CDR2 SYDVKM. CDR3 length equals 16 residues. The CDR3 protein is CASSLAGTSGVGEQYF. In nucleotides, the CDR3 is TGTGCCAGCAGTTTGGCCGGGACTAGCGGGGTCGGGGAGCAGTACTTC.

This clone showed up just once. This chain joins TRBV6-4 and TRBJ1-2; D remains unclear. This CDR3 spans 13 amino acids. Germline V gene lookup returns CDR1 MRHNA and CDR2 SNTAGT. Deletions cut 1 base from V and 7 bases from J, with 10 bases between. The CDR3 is CASSDFDSPGYTF. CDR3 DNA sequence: TGTGCCAGCAGTGACTTCGACTCGCCTGGCTACACCTTC.

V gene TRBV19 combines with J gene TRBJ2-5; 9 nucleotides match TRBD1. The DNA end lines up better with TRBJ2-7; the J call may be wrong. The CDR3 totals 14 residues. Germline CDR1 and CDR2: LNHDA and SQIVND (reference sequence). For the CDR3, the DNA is TGTGCCAGTAGTCCTCGGACAGGGGAGTACGAGCAGTACTTC. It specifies CASSPRTGEYEQYF.

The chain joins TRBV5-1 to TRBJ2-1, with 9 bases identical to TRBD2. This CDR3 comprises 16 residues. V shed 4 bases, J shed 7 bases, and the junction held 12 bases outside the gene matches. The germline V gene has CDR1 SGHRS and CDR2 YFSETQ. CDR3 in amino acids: CASSLSVAGVINEQFF. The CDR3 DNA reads TGCGCCAGCAGCCTCTCGGTAGCGGGGGTTATAAATGAGCAGTTCTTC.

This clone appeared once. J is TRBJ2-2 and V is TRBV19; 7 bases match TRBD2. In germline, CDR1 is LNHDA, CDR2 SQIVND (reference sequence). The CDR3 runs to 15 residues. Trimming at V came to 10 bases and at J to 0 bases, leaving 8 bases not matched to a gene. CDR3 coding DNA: TGTGCCACCACGACTAGCATAGCGAACACCGGGGAGCTGTTTTTT. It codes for CATTTSIANTGELFF.

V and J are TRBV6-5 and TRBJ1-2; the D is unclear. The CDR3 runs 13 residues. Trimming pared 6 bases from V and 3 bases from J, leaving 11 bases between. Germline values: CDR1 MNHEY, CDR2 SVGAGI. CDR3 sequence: CASSYTADYGYTF. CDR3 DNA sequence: TGTGCCAGCAGCTATACGGCCGACTATGGCTACACCTTC.

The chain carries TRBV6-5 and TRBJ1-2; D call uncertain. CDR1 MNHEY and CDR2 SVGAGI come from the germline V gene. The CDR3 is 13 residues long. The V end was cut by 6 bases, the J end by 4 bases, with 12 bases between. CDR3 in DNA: TGTGCCAGCAGCCACGGAGCGGGCTATGGCTACACCTTC. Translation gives CASSHGAGYGYTF.

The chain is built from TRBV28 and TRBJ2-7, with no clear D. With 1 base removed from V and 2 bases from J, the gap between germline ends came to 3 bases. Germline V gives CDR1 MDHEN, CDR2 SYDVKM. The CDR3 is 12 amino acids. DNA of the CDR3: TGTGCCAGCAGTTTATTCGCCTACGAGCAGTACTTC. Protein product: CASSLFAYEQYF.

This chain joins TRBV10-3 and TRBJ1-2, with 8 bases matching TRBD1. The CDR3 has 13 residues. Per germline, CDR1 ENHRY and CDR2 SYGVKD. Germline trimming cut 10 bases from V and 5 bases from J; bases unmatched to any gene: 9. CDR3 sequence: CATNSDREYGYTF. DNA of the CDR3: TGTGCCACAAACTCGGACAGGGAGTATGGCTACACCTTC.

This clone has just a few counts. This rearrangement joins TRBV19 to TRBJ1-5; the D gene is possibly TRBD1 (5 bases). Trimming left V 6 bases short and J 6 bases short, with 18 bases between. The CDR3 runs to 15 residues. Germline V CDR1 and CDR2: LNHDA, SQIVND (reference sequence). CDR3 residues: CASSQHQGAGQPQHF. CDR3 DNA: TGTGCCAGTAGCCAACACCAGGGTGCGGGTCAGCCCCAGCATTTT.